These T cell receptor beta chains were read from a single sample in a study of cytomegalovirus exposure and HLA in healthy donors. Libraries were prepared by immunoSEQ multiplex PCR; TCRdb keeps only in-frame clonotypes and omits some of them. The data contain 220,000 or so clones, 65% to 85% of them singletons. Sequencing was performed on PBMCs. The receptors were gathered from a man aged 50 or older in good health and CMV-seronegative. Each CDR3 is given with its conserved first and last residue. Fields, in order: clone size, D gene, V gene, J gene, CDR3 DNA, CDR3 protein. The D gene is left open where the match is weak. A clone size is listed for some rows: how often the clone was seen (once, few, many), or a class if it is expanded.

>-|-|TRBV7-6|TRBJ1-6
TGTGCCAGCAGCTTAGCTGGGGTGGGGCAGGGTAATTCACCCCTCCACTTT
CASSLAGVGQGNSPLHF
>-|TRBD2|TRBV27|TRBJ2-1
TGTGCCAGCAAGGGACTAGCGGGAGGGCCGGGGTTCTTC
CASKGLAGGPGFF
>-|-|TRBV5-1|TRBJ1-4
TGCGCCAGCAGCTCTGAAGGAGGGGCCGCGTGGGAAAAACTGTTTTTT
CASSSEGGAAWEKLFF
>-|TRBD1|TRBV5-1|TRBJ2-7
TGCGCCAGCAGCTTTGGTGGACAGGGGACCCACGAGCAGTACTTC
CASSFGGQGTHEQYF
>-|TRBD1|TRBV4-1|TRBJ2-7
TGCGCCAGCAGCCTAAGAGGGACAGGGCGGCCGCACGAGCAGTACTTC
CASSLRGTGRPHEQYF
>few|TRBD1|TRBV9|TRBJ2-3
TGTGCCAGCAGCGCCTCGGACAGGGGAACAGATACGCAGTATTTT
CASSASDRGTDTQYF
>few|TRBD1|TRBV5-1|TRBJ1-4
TGCGCCAGCAGCTTAGGACAGGGCAATAATGAAAAACTGTTTTTT
CASSLGQGNNEKLFF
>-|-|TRBV28|TRBJ2-1
TGTGCCAGCAGTTTATTACCGGGCTCCTACAATGAGCAGTTCTTC
CASSLLPGSYNEQFF
>-|-|TRBV30|TRBJ1-1
TGTGCCAGTGGGACTCATGAAGCTTTCTTT
CASGTHEAFF
>-|TRBD2|TRBV5-1|TRBJ2-7
TGCGCCAGCAGTCCTGGGACTAGCGGAGTCTACGAGCAGTACTTC
CASSPGTSGVYEQYF
>few|-|TRBV5-1|TRBJ1-2
TGCGCCAGCAGCCCGGGACACGCAACCCGATCAGGCTATGGCTACACCTTC
CASSPGHATRSGYGYTF
>-|-|TRBV7-3|TRBJ1-1
TGTGCCAGCAGCCCCAATGGTGTGAGCACTGAAGCTTTCTTT
CASSPNGVSTEAFF
>-|-|TRBV27|TRBJ2-3
TGTGCCAGGTACGAGGCGATCACAGATACGCAGTATTTT
CARYEAITDTQYF
>-|-|TRBV27|TRBJ2-7
TGTGCCAGCAGTTTACCTGGGACTTTCTACGAGCAGTACTTC
CASSLPGTFYEQYF
>-|-|TRBV28|TRBJ1-5
TGTGCCAGCAATTACCTAGGGGGGGAGGGCAATCAGCCCCAGCATTTT
CASNYLGGEGNQPQHF
>-|-|TRBV30|TRBJ2-3
TGTGCCTGGAGTACTAGGGCCGATACGCAGTATTTT
CAWSTRADTQYF
>-|-|TRBV6-1|TRBJ2-3
TGTGCCAGCAGTGTGGGTGGGCAGGGGTTCACAGATACGCAGTATTTT
CASSVGGQGFTDTQYF
>-|TRBD1|TRBV18|TRBJ1-5
TGTGCCAGCTCCGGACAGGGGGCTACGGGTCAGCCCCAGCATTTT
CASSGQGATGQPQHF
>-|-|TRBV9|TRBJ1-1
TGTGCCAGCAGCGTAGCCGCCAGCGCGACTGAAGCTTTCTTT
CASSVAASATEAFF
>-|TRBD2|TRBV7-3|TRBJ2-2
TGTGCCAGCAGCGGCTCCGGGACTAGCGGGCCCGGGGAGCTGTTTTTT
CASSGSGTSGPGELFF
>-|-|TRBV11-2|TRBJ2-7
TGTGCCAGCAGCTTAATTAGCGGCCACGGCGAGCAGTACTTC
CASSLISGHGEQYF
>few|TRBD2|TRBV7-8|TRBJ2-7
TGTGCCAGCAGCTCCAGCGTTAGGGCTAGCGGACTGTCCTACGAGCAGTACTTC
CASSSSVRASGLSYEQYF
>few|-|TRBV6-6|TRBJ1-4
TGTGCCAGCAGTACGCGGGGGGTTGCAACTAATGAAAAACTGTTTTTT
CASSTRGVATNEKLFF
>-|TRBD2|TRBV6-5|TRBJ2-1
TGTGCCAGCAGTCCATCCTTAGCGGGAGTTTCTGAGCAGTTCTTC
CASSPSLAGVSEQFF
>-|-|TRBV2|TRBJ2-7
TGTGCCAGTGAGCGGTCCCGAGTGGAGCAGTACTTC
CASERSRVEQYF
>-|-|TRBV27|TRBJ2-5
TGTGCCAGCAGTTTTTCTCCTAGTTTGGAGACCCAGTACTTC
CASSFSPSLETQYF
>-|TRBD1|TRBV6-1|TRBJ1-4
TGTGCCAGCAGTGATTTCAGGGGGCGAGCAAAACTGTTTTTT
CASSDFRGRAKLFF
>-|TRBD1|TRBV19|TRBJ2-7
TGTGCCAGTAGTATAGATCGCACAGGGGTGCAGTACTTC
CASSIDRTGVQYF
>-|-|TRBV9|TRBJ1-6
TGTGCCAGCAGCGAGGGGAGGGTGAATTCACCCCTCCACTTT
CASSEGRVNSPLHF
>-|-|TRBV19|TRBJ1-1
TGTGCCAGTAGTCTCCCAGGGGTGAACACTGAAGCTTTCTTT
CASSLPGVNTEAFF
>-|TRBD2|TRBV15|TRBJ2-1
TGTGCCACCAGCAGAGAGCAGGGACTAGCGGACAATGAGCAGTTCTTC
CATSREQGLADNEQFF
>-|TRBD1|TRBV5-1|TRBJ1-1
TGCGCCAGCAGCGACAGGGGATATACTGAAGCTTTCTTT
CASSDRGYTEAFF
>-|TRBD2|TRBV15|TRBJ2-1
TGTGCCACCAGCAGAGTCCTAGCGGGGCGGAATGAGCAGTTCTTC
CATSRVLAGRNEQFF